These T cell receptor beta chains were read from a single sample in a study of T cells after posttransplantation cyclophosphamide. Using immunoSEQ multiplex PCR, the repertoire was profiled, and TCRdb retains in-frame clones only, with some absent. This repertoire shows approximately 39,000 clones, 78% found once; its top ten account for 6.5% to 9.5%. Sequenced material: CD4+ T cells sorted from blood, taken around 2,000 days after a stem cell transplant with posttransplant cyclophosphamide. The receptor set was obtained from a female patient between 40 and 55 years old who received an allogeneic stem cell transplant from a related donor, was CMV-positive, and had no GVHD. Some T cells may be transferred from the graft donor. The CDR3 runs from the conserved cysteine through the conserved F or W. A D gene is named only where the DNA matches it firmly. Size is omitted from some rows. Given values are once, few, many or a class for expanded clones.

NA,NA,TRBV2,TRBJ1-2,CASREDSKYGYTF,TGTGCCAGCAGGGAAGACAGCAAGTATGGCTACACCTTC
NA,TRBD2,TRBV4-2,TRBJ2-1,CASSQGTSGGGQTGDEQFF,TGTGCCAGCAGCCAAGGGACTAGCGGGGGGGGCCAAACTGGGGATGAGCAGTTCTTC
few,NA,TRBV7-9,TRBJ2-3,CASSKDRFGTDTQYF,TGTGCCAGCAGCAAAGACAGGTTTGGCACAGATACGCAGTATTTT
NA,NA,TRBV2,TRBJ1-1,CASRDINTEAFF,TGTGCCAGCAGGGACATAAACACTGAAGCTTTCTTT
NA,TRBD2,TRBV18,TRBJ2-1,CASSPRTRGDEQFF,TGTGCCAGCTCACCGCGGACTCGGGGGGATGAGCAGTTCTTC
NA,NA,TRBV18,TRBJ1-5,CASSPGYNQPQHF,TGTGCCAGCTCACCGGGCTACAATCAGCCCCAGCATTTT
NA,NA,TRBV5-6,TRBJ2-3,CASSFSGFWTQYF,TGTGCCAGCAGCTTCTCAGGGTTTTGGACGCAGTATTTT
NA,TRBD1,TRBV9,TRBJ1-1,CASSDRDSMNTEAFF,TGTGCCAGCAGCGATCGGGACAGCATGAACACTGAAGCTTTCTTT
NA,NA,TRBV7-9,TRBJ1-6,CASSLALPRGNNSPLHF,TGTGCCAGCAGCTTAGCTTTACCGAGGGGGAATAATTCACCCCTCCACTTT
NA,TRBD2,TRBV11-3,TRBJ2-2,CASSFLLAGGTGELFF,TGTGCCAGCAGCTTCCTACTAGCGGGGGGCACCGGGGAGCTGTTTTTT
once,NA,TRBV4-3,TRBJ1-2,CASSQVRGYGYTF,TGCGCCAGCAGCCAAGTCAGGGGATATGGCTACACCTTC
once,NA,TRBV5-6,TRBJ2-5,CASSSTGLGRETQYF,TGTGCCAGCAGCTCAACAGGACTGGGGAGGGAGACCCAGTACTTC
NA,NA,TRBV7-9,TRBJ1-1,CASSPIGGLNTEAFF,TGTGCCAGCAGCCCAATAGGAGGGTTGAACACTGAAGCTTTCTTT
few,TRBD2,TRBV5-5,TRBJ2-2,CASSLTSGGSTGELFF,TGTGCCAGCAGCCTGACTAGCGGGGGGTCCACCGGGGAGCTGTTTTTT
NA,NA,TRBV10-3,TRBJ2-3,CAISVGDGDTQYF,TGTGCCATCTCTGTGGGAGATGGAGATACGCAGTATTTT
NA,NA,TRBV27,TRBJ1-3,CASSELSSGNTIYF,TGTGCCAGCAGTGAGCTGAGCTCTGGAAACACCATATATTTT
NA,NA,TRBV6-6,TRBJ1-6,CASSRGHLGQNSPLHF,TGTGCCAGCAGCCGGGGACATTTGGGGCAAAATTCACCCCTCCACTTT
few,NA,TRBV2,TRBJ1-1,CASSEALRGTEAFF,TGTGCCAGCAGTGAAGCGCTGCGGGGCACTGAAGCTTTCTTT
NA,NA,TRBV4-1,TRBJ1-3,CASSQEGVTGNTIYF,TGCGCCAGCAGCCAAGAAGGGGTAACTGGAAACACCATATATTTT
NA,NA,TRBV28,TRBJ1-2,CASSFKDSNYGYTF,TGTGCCAGCAGTTTTAAGGACAGTAACTATGGCTACACCTTC
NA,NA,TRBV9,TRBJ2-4,CASSVAGESIQYF,TGTGCCAGCAGCGTAGCAGGGGAGAGCATTCAGTACTTC
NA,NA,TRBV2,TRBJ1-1,CASILRVANTEAFF,TGTGCCAGCATTCTCAGGGTGGCGAACACTGAAGCTTTCTTT
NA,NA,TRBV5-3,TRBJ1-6,CARSWRGPPNSPLHF,TGTGCCAGAAGCTGGAGGGGACCTCCTAATTCACCCCTCCACTTT
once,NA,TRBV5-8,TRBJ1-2,CASRYRAGNYGYTF,TGTGCCAGCAGATATCGAGCGGGTAACTATGGCTACACCTTC
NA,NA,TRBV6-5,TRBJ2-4,CASSYPGLDIQYF,TGTGCCAGCAGTTACCCGGGTCTGGACATTCAGTACTTC
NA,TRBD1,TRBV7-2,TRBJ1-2,CASSFRDRGGYTF,TGTGCCAGCAGCTTCCGGGACAGGGGAGGCTACACCTTC
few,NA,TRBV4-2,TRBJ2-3,CASSRLRTDTQYF,TGTGCCAGCAGCCGACTGAGGACAGATACGCAGTATTTT
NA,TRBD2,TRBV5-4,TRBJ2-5,CASSLGGLAGLETQYF,TGTGCCAGCAGCTTGGGGGGACTAGCGGGGTTAGAGACCCAGTACTTC
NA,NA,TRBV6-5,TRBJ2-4,CASSSRAKNIQYF,TGTGCCAGCAGTTCGCGAGCCAAAAACATTCAGTACTTC
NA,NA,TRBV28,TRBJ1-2,CASSLFPGLTNYGYTF,TGTGCCAGCAGTTTATTTCCAGGCCTTACTAACTATGGCTACACCTTC
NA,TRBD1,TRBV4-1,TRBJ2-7,CASSHKFRDRTYEQYF,TGCGCCAGCAGCCACAAATTCCGGGACAGAACCTACGAGCAGTACTTC
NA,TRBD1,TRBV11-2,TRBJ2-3,CASSLGTGVTDTQYF,TGTGCCAGCAGCCTAGGGACAGGGGTAACAGATACGCAGTATTTT
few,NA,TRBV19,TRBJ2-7,CASSIGRGYEQYF,TGTGCCAGTAGTATAGGCAGGGGCTACGAGCAGTACTTC
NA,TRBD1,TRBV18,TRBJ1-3,CASSPVFPGQSLSGNTIYF,TGTGCCAGCTCACCTGTCTTTCCGGGACAGTCTCTCTCTGGAAACACCATATATTTT
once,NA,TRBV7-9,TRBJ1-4,CASSRGLNEKLFF,TGTGCCAGCAGCCGAGGGTTAAATGAAAAACTGTTTTTT
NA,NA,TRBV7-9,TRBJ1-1,CASSFPGQKNTEAFF,TGTGCCAGCAGCTTCCCGGGACAAAAGAACACTGAAGCTTTCTTT
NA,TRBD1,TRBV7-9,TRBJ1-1,CASSTTGYNTEAFF,TGTGCCAGCAGCACGACAGGGTACAACACTGAAGCTTTCTTT
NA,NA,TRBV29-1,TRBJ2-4,CSVEWGGENIQYF,TGCAGCGTTGAATGGGGGGGCGAAAACATTCAGTACTTC
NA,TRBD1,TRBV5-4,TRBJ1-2,CASSPAPGQGAKYGYTF,TGTGCCAGCAGCCCGGCACCGGGACAGGGGGCAAAGTATGGCTACACCTTC
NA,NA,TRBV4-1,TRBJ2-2,CASSSYRVTGELFF,TGCGCCAGCAGCTCTTACAGGGTTACCGGGGAGCTGTTTTTT
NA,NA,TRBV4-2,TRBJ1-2,CASSQELKSYGYTF,TGTGCCAGCAGCCAAGAATTAAAATCTTATGGCTACACCTTC
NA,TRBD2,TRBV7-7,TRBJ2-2,CASSPRLAGGLNTGELFF,TGTGCCAGCAGCCCCCGACTAGCGGGGGGGCTAAATACCGGGGAGCTGTTTTTT
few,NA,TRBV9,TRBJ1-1,CASSRGTASEAFF,TGTGCCAGCAGCAGAGGGACTGCAAGTGAAGCTTTCTTT
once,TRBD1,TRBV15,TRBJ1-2,CATSKMDRAYGYTF,TGTGCCACCAGCAAAATGGACAGGGCCTATGGCTACACCTTC
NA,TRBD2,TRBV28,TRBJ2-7,CASTSGLYEQYF,TGTGCCAGCACTAGCGGACTTTACGAGCAGTACTTC
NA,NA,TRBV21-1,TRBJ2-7,CASSKAPTGLYEQYF,TGTGCCAGCAGCAAAGCCCCGACAGGGCTCTACGAGCAGTACTTC
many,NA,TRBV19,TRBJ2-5,CASSGIGGGETQYF,TGTGCCAGTAGTGGGATTGGGGGGGGCGAGACCCAGTACTTC
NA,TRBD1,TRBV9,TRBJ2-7,CASSRAGQGSYEQYF,TGTGCCAGCAGCAGAGCGGGACAGGGCTCCTACGAGCAGTACTTC
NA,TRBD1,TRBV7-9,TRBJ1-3,CASSSGQGRNTIYF,TGTGCCAGCAGCTCGGGACAGGGACGAAACACCATATATTTT
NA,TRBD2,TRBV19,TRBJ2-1,CASSIGTSGYNEQFF,TGTGCCAGTAGTATTGGGACTAGCGGCTACAATGAGCAGTTCTTC
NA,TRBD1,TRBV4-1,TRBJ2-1,CASSQDPGQGTVNEQFF,TGCGCCAGCAGCCAAGACCCGGGACAGGGAACCGTCAATGAGCAGTTCTTC
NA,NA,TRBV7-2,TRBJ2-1,CASSLFGEREQFF,TGTGCCAGCAGCTTATTCGGGGAAAGAGAGCAGTTCTTC
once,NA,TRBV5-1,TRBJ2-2,CASSLASGRPGELFF,TGCGCCAGCAGCTTGGCCTCGGGTCGCCCCGGGGAGCTGTTTTTT
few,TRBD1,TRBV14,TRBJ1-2,CASSPPGTGTYGYTF,TGTGCCAGCAGCCCCCCCGGGACAGGGACCTATGGCTACACCTTC
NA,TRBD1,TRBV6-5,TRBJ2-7,CASSYSTGVPLEQYF,TGTGCCAGCAGTTATTCGACAGGGGTTCCCCTCGAGCAGTACTTC
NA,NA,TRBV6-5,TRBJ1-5,CASSPGDLWNQPQHF,TGTGCCAGCAGTCCAGGGGACCTATGGAATCAGCCCCAGCATTTT